The next 6 T cell receptor beta chains were all read from a single sample in a study of cytomegalovirus exposure and HLA in healthy donors listed by TCRdb under 2017. The method behind the library was the immunoSEQ multiplex PCR assay. The multiplex PCR relied on a mix of 60 forward primers for TCR Vbeta segments and 13 reverse primers for TCR Jbeta segments. Drawn from immuneACCESS, this table holds only the in-frame rearrangements with V and J called that TCRdb kept. Clones are partly lost; checked studies trace under half to an unresolved V gene and leave the rest unexplained. Here the sample has about 200,000 clones; around 80% occur a single time. The ten largest clones capture 3.5% to 5% of the sample. Material: PBMCs. Receptors originate from a woman in her 30s in good health and CMV-seropositive.

The V call is TRBV4-1, the J call TRBJ1-3; possible D gene TRBD1, 6 bases. The CDR3 spans 14 residues. The germline V and J ends were trimmed by 4 bases and 7 bases, with 14 bases remaining between them. The V gene's germline CDR1 is MGHRA and CDR2 YSYEKL. CDR3 bases: TGCGCCAGCAGCCCTCGACAGGTCGGGAACACCATATATTTT. Amino acid sequence: CASSPRQVGNTIYF.

This clone was counted a single time. The CDR3 spells CASSGARGSYNSPLHF. The CDR3 nucleotides are TGTGCCAGCAGCGGAGCCAGGGGATCCTATAATTCACCCCTCCACTTT. The rearrangement joins TRBV9 to TRBJ1-6, with D possibly TRBD1 on 6 matching bases. Trimming removed 3 bases at V and 1 base at J, with 11 bases between. CDR3 length equals 16 residues. In germline, CDR1 is SGDLS, CDR2 YYNGEE.

The chain recombines TRBV7-8 with TRBJ2-3, with 12 bases that match TRBD2. The J segment lost 3 bases and the V segment lost 8 bases, leaving 3 bases of the junction unmatched. From germline, CDR1 is SGHVS and CDR2 FQNEAQ. The CDR3 is 14 amino acids. The CDR3 bases are TGTGCCAGCGGGACTAGCGGGTCAACAGATACGCAGTATTTT. This translates into CASGTSGSTDTQYF.

The chain links TRBV30 to TRBJ2-5; 11 nucleotides align to TRBD2. The CDR3 runs 13 residues. Trimming cost V 3 bases and J 3 bases; bases outside gene matches: 0. Germline V gives CDR1 GTSNPN, CDR2 SVGIG (reference sequence). CDR3 sequence: CAWRGLAEETQYF. CDR3 bases: TGTGCCTGGAGGGGACTAGCGGAAGAGACCCAGTACTTC.

A word on this clone: A read error may account for a junction end that differs from germline. The rearrangement uses TRBV9 and TRBJ2-1, with TRBD1 matching over 10 bases. Germline V CDR1 and CDR2: SGDLS, YYNGEE. The CDR3 sequence is 14 residues long. The CDR3 DNA follows: TGTGTCAGCAGCTTTGGGACAGGGGAGGGTGAGCAGTTCTTC. Protein sequence: CVSSFGTGEGEQFF. Full variable domain (missing parts from reference TRBV9 and TRBJ2-1): DSGVTQTPKHLITATGQRVTLRCSPRSGDLSVYWYQQSLDQGLQFLIQYYNGEERAKGNILERFSAQQFPDLHSELNLSSLELGDSALYFCVSSFGTGEGEQFFGPGTRLTVL.

The V call is TRBV27, the J call TRBJ1-2, with 8 positions matching TRBD1. In germline, CDR1 is MNHEY, CDR2 SMNVEV (reference sequence). V shed 10 bases and J 0 bases; nucleotides not matched to a gene: 7. CDR3 length equals 14 residues. The CDR3, as DNA: TGTGCCACCGCCGGGACAGGTCCTAACTATGGCTACACCTTC. Residues: CATAGTGPNYGYTF.